The rows below give T cell receptor beta chains drawn from one sample of a study of PD-L1 blockade in urothelial cancer. Data came from immunoSEQ multiplex PCR; TCRdb stores just in-frame clones and leaves some out. The table has 120,000 or so clones, about 82% seen once. Sequencing was performed on PBMCs, taken around atezolizumab (anti-PD-L1) treatment. The receptors here all came from a man aged 50 to 60 with urothelial cancer. The CDR3 runs from the conserved cysteine through the conserved F or W. Each record gives: V gene, J gene, clone size, D gene, CDR3 protein, CDR3 DNA. A D gene is named only where the DNA matches it firmly. The size field is filled for only some rows; it gives once, few, many or a size class.

>TRBV11-2|TRBJ1-1|once|TRBD1
CASSYNRGLAEAFF
TGTGCCAGCAGCTACAACAGGGGGCTGGCTGAAGCTTTCTTC
>TRBV7-3|TRBJ2-2|-|TRBD2
CASSPSAGLDTGELFF
TGTGCCAGCAGCCCCTCAGCGGGATTGGACACCGGGGAGCTGTTTTTT
>TRBV18|TRBJ2-2|-|-
CASSWALSGPTNTGELFF
TGTGCCAGCTCATGGGCCCTTAGCGGACCAACGAACACCGGGGAGCTGTTTTTT
>TRBV18|TRBJ1-3|-|-
CASSPSGGSGNTIYF
TGTGCCAGCTCACCATCCGGAGGCTCTGGAAACACCATATATTTT
>TRBV6-6|TRBJ2-3|-|-
CASSGLIGTDTQYF
TGTGCCAGCAGTGGCCTGATTGGCACAGATACGCAGTATTTT
>TRBV7-9|TRBJ2-1|-|TRBD2
CASSPLRVASGLYNEQFF
TGTGCCAGCAGCCCCTTGAGGGTGGCTAGCGGACTCTACAATGAGCAGTTCTTC
>TRBV30|TRBJ1-3|-|-
CAWDRSGNTIYF
TGTGCCTGGGACAGGTCTGGAAACACCATATATTTT
>TRBV9|TRBJ2-1|-|TRBD2
CASSGLTSGFDNEQFF
TGTGCCAGCAGCGGACTTACTAGCGGGTTCGACAATGAGCAGTTCTTC
>TRBV4-1|TRBJ2-2|-|TRBD1
CASSLQGANTGELFF
TGCGCCAGCAGCCTACAGGGGGCGAACACCGGGGAGCTGTTTTTT
>TRBV6-5|TRBJ2-3|-|TRBD2
CASSEGLLADTQYF
TGTGCCAGCAGTGAGGGACTACTTGCAGATACGCAGTATTTT
>TRBV5-1|TRBJ2-5|-|TRBD2
CASSAGTSAVETQYF
TGCGCCAGCAGCGCCGGGACTAGCGCGGTCGAGACCCAGTACTTC
>TRBV28|TRBJ2-1|-|-
CASSPYYNEQFF
TGTGCCAGCAGCCCCTATTACAATGAGCAGTTCTTC
>TRBV19|TRBJ1-1|-|-
CASSIQAFVNIMNTEAFF
TGTGCCAGTAGTATACAGGCGTTCGTGAATATAATGAACACTGAAGCTTTCTTT
>TRBV10-3|TRBJ2-7|-|-
CAISESREQYF
TGTGCCATCAGTGAGTCTCGGGAGCAGTACTTC
>TRBV9|TRBJ1-1|-|-
CASSVAPTDGGAEAFF
TGTGCCAGCAGCGTAGCTCCGACAGACGGGGGGGCTGAAGCTTTCTTT
>TRBV6-5|TRBJ1-6|-|-
CASRAQGGPPLHF
TGTGCCAGCAGGGCTCAGGGAGGGCCACCCCTCCACTTT
>TRBV7-9|TRBJ1-1|-|-
CASSLVIGQAFF
TGTGCCAGCAGCTTAGTTATTGGGCAGGCTTTCTTT
>TRBV19|TRBJ1-1|-|-
CASSIGGGATEAFF
TGTGCCAGTAGTATAGGAGGAGGGGCCACTGAAGCTTTCTTT
>TRBV18|TRBJ2-5|many|-
CATTEGFPETQYF
TGTGCCACCACAGAGGGTTTCCCAGAGACCCAGTACTTC
>TRBV7-9|TRBJ1-2|-|TRBD1
CASSFRDRELNGYTF
TGTGCCAGCAGCTTCCGGGACAGGGAATTAAATGGCTACACCTTC
>TRBV4-1|TRBJ2-7|-|TRBD2
CASSQLAARVAGGPREQYF
TGCGCCAGCAGCCAACTCGCCGCGCGGGTAGCGGGAGGGCCTCGGGAGCAGTACTTC
>TRBV19|TRBJ1-5|few|-
CASSDRPSNQPQHF
TGTGCCAGTAGTGACAGACCTAGCAATCAGCCCCAGCATTTT
>TRBV7-9|TRBJ2-5|-|-
CASSYRRGETQYF
TGTGCCAGCAGCTATAGGAGGGGAGAGACCCAGTACTTC
>TRBV5-1|TRBJ2-2|-|-
CASSLAPGFSIANTGELFF
TGCGCCAGCAGTCTGGCCCCGGGGTTTAGTATCGCGAACACCGGGGAGCTGTTTTTT
>TRBV28|TRBJ1-2|few|-
CASSSGRGYTF
TGTGCCAGCAGTTCGGGGAGGGGCTACACCTTC
>TRBV28|TRBJ2-3|-|-
CASSLGGNTDTQYF
TGTGCCAGCAGTTTAGGCGGTAACACAGATACGCAGTATTTT
>TRBV15|TRBJ2-6|-|-
CATSREGLGDATSGANVLTF
TGTGCCACCAGCAGAGAGGGACTGGGAGACGCCACTTCTGGGGCCAACGTCCTGACTTTC